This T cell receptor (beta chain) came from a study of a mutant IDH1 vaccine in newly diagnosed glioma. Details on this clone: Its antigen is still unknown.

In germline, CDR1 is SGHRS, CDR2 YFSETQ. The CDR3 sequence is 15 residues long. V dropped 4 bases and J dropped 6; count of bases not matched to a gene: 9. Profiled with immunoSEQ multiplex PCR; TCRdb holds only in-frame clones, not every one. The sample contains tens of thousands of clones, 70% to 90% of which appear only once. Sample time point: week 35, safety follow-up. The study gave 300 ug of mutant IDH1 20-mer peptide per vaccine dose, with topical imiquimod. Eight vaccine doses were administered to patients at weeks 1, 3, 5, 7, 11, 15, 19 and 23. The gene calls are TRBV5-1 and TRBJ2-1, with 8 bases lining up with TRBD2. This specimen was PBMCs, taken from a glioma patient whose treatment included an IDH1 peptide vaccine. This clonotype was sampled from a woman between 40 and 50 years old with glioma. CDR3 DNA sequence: TGCGCCAGCAGCAAACGGTCGGGAGGGCCCAATGAGCAGTTCTTC. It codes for CASSKRSGGPNEQFF.